These 21 T cell receptor beta chains came from one sample sequenced in a study of beta chain features in type 1 diabetes. Reverse transcribing all isolated RNA meant expressed TCRB transcripts were sequenced. Sequencing used immunoSEQ multiplex PCR; TCRdb keeps in-frame clones, though not all of them. The data hold under 450,000 clones, with approximately 14% observed a single time. The sequencing input was naive CD4+ T cells from blood. These receptors came from a man aged 25-40 years in good health.

The rearrangement links TRBV7-2 to TRBJ2-5; weak D call: TRBD1 (5 bases). This CDR3 has 15 amino acids. V was trimmed by 5 bases and J by 0 bases, leaving 13 bases between them. CDR1 is SGHTA and CDR2 is FQGNSA in the germline V gene. This chain's CDR3 is CASSTDSWYQETQYF. Here the CDR3 DNA reads TGTGCCAGCAGCACCGACAGCTGGTACCAAGAGACCCAGTACTTC.

J is TRBJ2-7 and V is TRBV7-9; D possibly corresponds to TRBD2 (6 bases). The V gene lost 1 base and the J gene lost 3 bases, with 13 bases spanning the gap. Germline V lookup: CDR1 SEHNR, CDR2 FQNEAQ (reference sequence). CDR3 size: 15 residues. CDR3 sequence reads: CASSLEGGTNYEQYV. The CDR3 DNA reads as TGTGCCAGCAGCTTAGAGGGCGGGACCAACTACGAGCAGTACGTC.

This clone occurred a few times. The chain joins TRBV30 to TRBJ2-3, with 10 positions matching TRBD2. This CDR3 contains 15 residues. V shed 2 bases, J shed 5 bases, and the junction held 7 bases outside the gene matches. Looked up from germline, CDR1 is GTSNPN and CDR2 is SVGIG (reference sequence). As DNA, the CDR3 is TGTGCCTGGAGTCCGCTAGCGGGAGTAGGAGATACGCAGTATTTT. Translating gives CAWSPLAGVGDTQYF. The whole variable domain, remainder taken from reference TRBV30 and TRBJ2-3, is SQTIHQWPATLVQPVGSPLSLECTVEGTSNPNLYWYRQAAGRGLQLLFYSVGIGQISSEVPQNLSASRPQDRQFILSSKKLLLSDSGFYLCAWSPLAGVGDTQYFGPGTRLTVL.

This clone has only a few counts. The chain carries TRBV5-4 and TRBJ2-1; TRBD2 agrees at 7 bases. Germline V gene data show CDR1 as SGHNT and CDR2 as YYREEE (reference sequence). V was pared by 4 bases and J by 0 bases, with 7 bases of the junction left unmatched. This CDR3 contains 16 residues. The CDR3 sequence: CASSLAGVSSYNEQFF. The CDR3, as DNA: TGTGCCAGCAGCCTGGCGGGGGTTAGCTCCTACAATGAGCAGTTCTTC.

This clone has only a few counts. V gene TRBV4-3 combines with J gene TRBJ1-5; TRBD1 is a possible D gene (5 bases). V was shortened by 2 bases and J by 2 bases, with 10 bases between the two germline ends. Germline V lookup: CDR1 LGHNA, CDR2 YSLEER. The CDR3 runs 15 residues. The CDR3 DNA reads as TGCGCCAGCAGCCAATCTCAGGGTGGCAATCAGCCCCAGCATTTT. This gives the protein CASSQSQGGNQPQHF.

This clone was seen a handful of times. This chain connects TRBV29-1 to TRBJ1-1; 7 nucleotides align to TRBD1. The CDR3 has 13 amino acids. V gave up 7 bases and J gave up 7 bases; unmatched junction bases: 12. From germline, CDR1 is SQVTM and CDR2 ANQGSEA. The CDR3 region is CSDPPGTEVEAFF. CDR3 coding DNA: TGCAGCGATCCGCCCGGGACAGAGGTTGAAGCTTTCTTT.

This clone was observed a few times. The chain uses TRBV7-9 and TRBJ2-7; weak D call: TRBD1 (6 bases). The germline V gene encodes CDR1 SEHNR and CDR2 FQNEAQ (reference sequence). The CDR3 runs to 12 residues. V lost 2 bases to trimming and J lost 5 bases, with 7 bases between them. The CDR3 DNA sequence: TGTGCCAGCAGCTTAACAGGGAACGAGCAGTACTTC. Residues: CASSLTGNEQYF.

This clone came up many times. The chain uses TRBV29-1 and TRBJ2-7, with D possibly TRBD1 on 6 matching bases. The CDR3 has 11 residues. The V end was cut by 7 bases, the J end by 3 bases, with 10 bases between. CDR1 is SQVTM and CDR2 is ANQGSEA in the germline V gene. CDR3 DNA sequence: TGCAGCGCTACAGGGAGCTACGAGCAGTACTTC. It encodes CSATGSYEQYF.

In this sample, this clone turned up a few times. The CDR3 spells CASSEYRGVKWNEQFF. The DNA of the CDR3 is TGTGCCAGCAGTGAATATCGGGGGGTTAAGTGGAATGAGCAGTTCTTC. The chain joins TRBV25-1 to TRBJ2-1, with 7 bases lining up with TRBD2. CDR1 and CDR2 (germline): MGHDK, SYGVNS. The CDR3 has 16 residues. After removal of 0 bases from V and 7 bases from J, the junction contained 9 bases not matched to a gene.

This clone was observed a few times. The chain employs TRBV7-9 and TRBJ2-5, with 10 positions matching TRBD2. The junction had 11 bases not matched to a gene; V was cut back by 3 bases and J by 7 bases. Germline CDR1 and CDR2: SEHNR and FQNEAQ (reference sequence). The CDR3 loop spans 16 amino acids. The CDR3 region is CASSFLASGSLGTQYF. As DNA, the CDR3 is TGTGCCAGCAGCTTTTTGGCTAGCGGGAGTCTTGGGACCCAGTACTTC.

The chain links TRBV7-9 to TRBJ2-5, with 11 bases matching TRBD2. Trimming removed 4 bases from V and 3 bases from J; junction bases left unmatched: 4. This CDR3 has 15 residues. CDR1 and CDR2 (germline): SEHNR, FQNEAQ (reference sequence). DNA of the CDR3: TGTGCCAGCAGCTCAGAGGGACTAGCGGAAGAGACCCAGTACTTC. As protein: CASSSEGLAEETQYF.

The gene calls are TRBV10-3 and TRBJ2-2; no clear D gene. Germline CDR1 ENHRY, CDR2 SYGVKD. The CDR3 is made up of 12 amino acids. V was shortened by 0 bases and J by 7 bases, with 3 bases between the two germline ends. The CDR3 DNA is TGTGCCATCAGTGAGTCAAGCGGGGAGCTGTTTTTT. This sequence encodes CAISESSGELFF.

This clone has only a few counts. CDR3 loop: CASSQVAGTGPYEQYF. DNA for the CDR3: TGCGCCAGCAGCCAAGTGGCCGGGACAGGGCCCTACGAGCAGTACTTC. V is TRBV4-3 and J is TRBJ2-7, with TRBD1 matching 9 bases. CDR3 size: 16 residues. The V gene end was trimmed by 1 base and the J gene end by 2 bases; junction bases not matched to a gene: 6. Germline V lookup: CDR1 LGHNA, CDR2 YSLEER.

J is TRBJ2-7 and V is TRBV4-3; the D is unclear. This CDR3 has 14 amino acids. Deletions cut 5 bases from V and 0 bases from J, with 11 bases between. Germline V lookup: CDR1 LGHNA, CDR2 YSLEER. The CDR3 is CASSYRSDSYEQYF. The CDR3, as DNA: TGCGCCAGCAGCTACCGATCTGACTCCTACGAGCAGTACTTC.

The table lists this clone with a few counts. The chain has TRBV5-1 and TRBJ1-4; 9 bases match TRBD1. This CDR3 is 16 amino acids long. V gave up 4 bases and J gave up 5 bases; unmatched junction bases: 9. The germline V gene has CDR1 SGHRS and CDR2 YFSETQ. The CDR3 is CASSLGTGGRNEKLFF. Written as DNA, the CDR3 is TGCGCCAGCAGCCTGGGTACAGGGGGCCGAAATGAAAAACTGTTTTTT.

This chain links TRBV6-6 with TRBJ1-2, with D possibly being TRBD1 (5 bases). Trimming took 6 bases from V and 5 from J, leaving 10 bases between them. The CDR3 spans 12 residues. Germline V gene data show CDR1 as MNHNY and CDR2 as SVGAGI (reference sequence). CDR3 in DNA: TGTGCCAGCAGACCGGGGCTTTATGGCTACACCTTC. Translated, it gives CASRPGLYGYTF.

This clone was counted a few times. This chain uses TRBV18 with TRBJ2-5; TRBD2 is a possible D gene (6 bases). The CDR3 loop spans 13 amino acids. Germline V gene sequence: CDR1 KGHSH, CDR2 LQKENI. V lost 1 base and J 4 bases, leaving 7 bases between the germline ends. The DNA of the CDR3 is TGTGCCAGCTCACCACGCGGGACAGAGACCCAGTACTTC. Translating it yields CASSPRGTETQYF.

The chain uses TRBV11-2 and TRBJ2-7; the D is unclear. CDR1 and CDR2 from the germline V gene are SGHAT and FQNNGV. Trimming took off 2 bases at V and 3 bases at J, with 14 bases between the two ends. The CDR3 sequence is 15 residues long. This CDR3 reads CASSLTELGFYEQYF. In DNA, the CDR3 is TGTGCCAGCAGCTTAACCGAGCTGGGTTTCTACGAGCAGTACTTC.

This clone was detected only once. The chain carries TRBV6-5 and TRBJ2-7, with TRBD1 matching over 8 bases. This CDR3 region has 14 residues. The V segment lost 2 bases and the J segment 4 bases; nucleotides outside the gene matches: 4. Per germline, CDR1 MNHEY and CDR2 SVGAGI. CDR3 bases: TGTGCCAGCAGTTACGCAGGGGGCTTGTACGAGCAGTACTTC. Protein: CASSYAGGLYEQYF.

This chain links TRBV7-9 with TRBJ1-6; D may be TRBD1 (5 bases). The CDR3 extends over 17 amino acids. With 5 bases removed from V and 9 bases from J, the gap between germline ends came to 23 bases. Germline V CDR1 and CDR2: SEHNR, FQNEAQ (reference sequence). The CDR3 loop reads CASSDNRRGDGVSPLHF. Written as DNA, the CDR3 is TGTGCCAGCAGCGATAACAGGAGGGGAGATGGTGTTTCACCCCTCCACTTT.

The J gene is TRBJ2-5, the V gene TRBV7-2; no clear D gene. The DNA end lines up better with TRBJ2-7; the J call may be wrong. In germline, CDR1 is SGHTA, CDR2 FQGNSA. The CDR3 consists of 11 residues. The DNA for the CDR3 is TGTGCCAGCAGCTTGAAAAGCGAGCAGTACTTC. Translated, it gives CASSLKSEQYF.